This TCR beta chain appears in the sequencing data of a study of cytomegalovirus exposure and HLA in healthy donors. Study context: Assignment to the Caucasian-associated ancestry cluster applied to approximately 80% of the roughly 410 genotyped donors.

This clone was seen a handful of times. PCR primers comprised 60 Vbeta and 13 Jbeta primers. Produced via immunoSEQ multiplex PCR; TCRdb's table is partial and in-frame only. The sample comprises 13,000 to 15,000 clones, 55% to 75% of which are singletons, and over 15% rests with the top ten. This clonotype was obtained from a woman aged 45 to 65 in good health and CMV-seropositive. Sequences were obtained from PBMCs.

The CDR3 nucleotides read TGCGCCAGCAGCCAGACCGGGACAGGGGCGAATGAGCAGTTCTTC. Protein: CASSQTGTGANEQFF. This chain connects TRBV4-1 to TRBJ2-1; 10 bases agree with TRBD1. The CDR3 runs to 15 residues. V shed 3 bases and J 7 bases; nucleotides not matched to a gene: 6. The germline CDR1 and CDR2 sequences are MGHRA and YSYEKL.